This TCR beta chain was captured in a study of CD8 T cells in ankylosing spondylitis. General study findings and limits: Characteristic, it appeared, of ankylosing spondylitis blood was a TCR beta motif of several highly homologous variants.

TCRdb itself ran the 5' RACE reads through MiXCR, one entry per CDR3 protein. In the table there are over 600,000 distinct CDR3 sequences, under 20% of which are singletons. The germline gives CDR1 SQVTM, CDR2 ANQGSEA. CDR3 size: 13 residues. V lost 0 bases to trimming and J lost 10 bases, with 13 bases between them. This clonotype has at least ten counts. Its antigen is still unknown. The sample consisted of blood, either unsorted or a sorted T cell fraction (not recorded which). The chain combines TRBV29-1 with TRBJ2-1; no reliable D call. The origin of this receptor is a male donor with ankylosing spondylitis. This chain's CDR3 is CSVEDYAPSEQFF. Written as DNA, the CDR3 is TGCAGCGTTGAAGATTATGCGCCGAGCGAGCAGTTCTTC.